One and the same sample provided the 11 T cell receptor beta chains below, sequenced in a study of blood T cell repertoires in COVID-19. Some clones are missing from TCRdb's copy, which holds only in-frame ones; the method was immunoSEQ multiplex PCR. The data show over 250,000 clones, 90% seen once. The sequenced material came from PBMCs or T cells enriched from blood (not recorded which). The receptors were gathered from a woman in her 30s who had recovered from COVID-19.

The chain links TRBV19 to TRBJ1-5; D is unresolved. CDR1 and CDR2 (germline): LNHDA, SQIVND (reference sequence). V was cut by 2 bases and J by 7 bases, with 6 bases left in between. CDR3 length: 12 amino acids. The DNA of the CDR3 is TGTGCCAGTAGTATATTGAGCCAGCCCCAGCATTTT. This sequence encodes CASSILSQPQHF.

The rearrangement uses TRBV3-1 (or the pseudogene TRBV3-2) and TRBJ1-2, with no clear D. This CDR3 spans 12 amino acids. Trimming cost V 7 bases and J 7 bases, with 13 bases left between them. Germline lookup yields CDR1 LGHDT and CDR2 YNNKEL (reference sequence). The CDR3: CASTNGLVGYTF. Written as DNA, the CDR3 is TGTGCCAGCACCAACGGGTTGGTTGGCTACACCTTC.

V is TRBV11-2 and J is TRBJ2-2; D gene unclear. Per the germline V gene, CDR1 is SGHAT and CDR2 is FQNNGV. This CDR3 is 13 amino acids long. V shed 4 bases and J shed 4 bases, with 7 bases lying between them. The DNA of the CDR3 is TGTGCCAGCAGCTCGGCGGTCACCGGGGAGCTGTTTTTT. Its protein is CASSSAVTGELFF. Full variable domain (rest looked up from reference TRBV11-2 and TRBJ2-2): EAGVAQSPRYKIIEKRQSVAFWCNPISGHATLYWYQQILGQGPKLLIQFQNNGVVDDSQLPKDRFSAERLKGVDSTLKIQPAKLEDSAVYLCASSSAVTGELFFGEGSRLTVL.

V and J are TRBV4-3 and TRBJ2-2; D perhaps matches TRBD1 (5 bases). V was pared by 4 bases and J by 0 bases, with 9 bases between. The germline V gene has CDR1 LGHNA and CDR2 YSLEER. The CDR3 length is 15 residues. This CDR3 reads CASSLKTANTGELFF. As DNA, the CDR3 is TGCGCCAGCAGCCTGAAGACAGCGAACACCGGGGAGCTGTTTTTT.

The rearrangement links TRBV19 to TRBJ2-2, with D uncertain. Germline V CDR1 and CDR2: LNHDA, SQIVND (reference sequence). The CDR3 spans 14 residues. V lost 0 bases and J lost 1, with 3 bases in between. The CDR3 protein is CASSIDGNTGELFF. The CDR3 region has the DNA TGTGCCAGTAGTATAGACGGGAACACCGGGGAGCTGTTTTTT. The full variable domain, rest sourced from reference TRBV19 and TRBJ2-2, is DGGITQSPKYLFRKEGQNVTLSCEQNLNHDAMYWYRQDPGQGLRLIYYSQIVNDFQKGDIAEGYSVSREKKESFPLTVTSAQKNPTAFYLCASSIDGNTGELFFGEGSRLTVL.

This chain links TRBV13 with TRBJ2-1; TRBD2 aligns across 9 bases. This CDR3 region has 15 residues. The ends lost 5 bases at V and 7 bases at J; junction bases unmatched: 9. Germline V CDR1 and CDR2: PRHDT, FYEKMQ (reference sequence). The CDR3 is CASSRYLAGWNEQFF. Written as DNA, the CDR3 is TGTGCCAGCAGCCGATATCTAGCGGGATGGAATGAGCAGTTCTTC.

The V call is TRBV6-2 or TRBV6-3, the J call TRBJ2-2, with D possibly TRBD2 on 5 matching bases. The CDR3 covers 17 residues. CDR1 MNHEY and CDR2 SVGEGT come from the germline V gene. V was trimmed by 0 bases and J by 4 bases, leaving 15 bases between them. The CDR3 spells CASSYSERPKATGELFF. The CDR3 DNA reads as TGTGCCAGCAGTTACTCTGAGCGGCCTAAGGCCACCGGGGAGCTGTTTTTT.

The CDR3 sequence: CASSQAPGSPLHF. As DNA, the CDR3 is TGTGCCAGCAGCCAAGCCCCTGGTTCACCCCTCCACTTT. J is TRBJ1-6 and V is TRBV11-3, with D unclear. V was cut by 5 bases and J by 9 bases, with 11 bases left in between. This CDR3 region has 13 residues. CDR1 is SGHNT, CDR2 YENEEA, per germline.

The V and J genes are TRBV19 and TRBJ1-2, with 9 bases aligning to TRBD1. The CDR3 runs 15 residues. Germline values: CDR1 LNHDA, CDR2 SQIVND (reference sequence). After removal of 6 bases from V and 4 bases from J, the junction contained 9 bases not matched to a gene. Here the CDR3 reads CASSPSTGGGYGYTF. The CDR3 nucleotides are TGTGCCAGTAGCCCGTCGACAGGGGGTGGCTATGGCTACACCTTC. The full variable domain, completed using reference TRBV19 and TRBJ1-2, is DGGITQSPKYLFRKEGQNVTLSCEQNLNHDAMYWYRQDPGQGLRLIYYSQIVNDFQKGDIAEGYSVSREKKESFPLTVTSAQKNPTAFYLCASSPSTGGGYGYTFGSGTRLTVV.

In its sample, this clone was seen a few times. The rearrangement links TRBV30 to TRBJ2-3, with D unclear. The V gene lost 1 base and the J gene lost 4 bases, with 9 bases spanning the gap. The length of the CDR3 is 13 residues. The germline V gene encodes CDR1 GTSNPN and CDR2 SVGIG (reference sequence). CDR3 region: CAWSGDLPDTQYF. CDR3 nucleotides: TGTGCCTGGAGTGGAGATTTGCCAGATACGCAGTATTTT.

A word on this clone: The same CDR3 can be traced to other DNA sequences in this sample. The rearrangement joins TRBV9 to TRBJ1-5; the D is unclear. V shed 0 bases and J shed 4 bases, with 8 bases lying between them. This CDR3 is 14 amino acids long. CDR1 SGDLS and CDR2 YYNGEE come from the germline V gene. CDR3 DNA: TGTGCCAGCAGCGTAGGTCCGGGAAATCAGCCCCAGCATTTT. Amino acids: CASSVGPGNQPQHF.